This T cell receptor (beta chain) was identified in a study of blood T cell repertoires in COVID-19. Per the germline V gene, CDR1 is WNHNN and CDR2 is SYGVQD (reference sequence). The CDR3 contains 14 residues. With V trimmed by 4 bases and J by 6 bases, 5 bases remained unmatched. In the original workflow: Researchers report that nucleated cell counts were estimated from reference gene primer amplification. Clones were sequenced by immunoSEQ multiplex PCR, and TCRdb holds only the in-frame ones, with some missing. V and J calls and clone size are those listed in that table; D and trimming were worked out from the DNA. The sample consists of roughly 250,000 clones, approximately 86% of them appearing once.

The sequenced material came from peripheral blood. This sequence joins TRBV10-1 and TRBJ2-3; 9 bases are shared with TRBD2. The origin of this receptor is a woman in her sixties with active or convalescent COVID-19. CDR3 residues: CASSGGLAPDTQYF. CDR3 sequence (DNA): TGCGCCAGCAGTGGGGGACTAGCTCCTGATACGCAGTATTTT.